This entry features one TCR beta chain sequence. TCRdb keeps only in-frame clones here, not all; method: immunoSEQ multiplex PCR. This table holds 20,000 to 30,000 clones, about four fifths found once. The source of the sample is a study of preoperative IRX-2 immunotherapy in early breast cancer. The sample's treatment: preoperative locoregional IRX-2 cytokine immunotherapy. Preoperative locoregional IRX-2 cytokine immunotherapy was tested in the phase Ib source study. The origin of this receptor is a human donor with breast cancer. The input for sequencing was lymph node tissue, taken before IRX-2 immunotherapy.

The CDR3 here is CASSEAVHPQETQYF. CDR3 in DNA: TGTGCCAGCAGTGAAGCTGTGCACCCCCAAGAGACCCAGTACTTC. The genes are TRBV6-7 and TRBJ2-5, with no clear D. TRBV6-7 is flagged as an ORF with uncertain function. CDR3 length equals 15 residues. Deletions cut 5 bases from V and 1 base from J, with 14 bases between.